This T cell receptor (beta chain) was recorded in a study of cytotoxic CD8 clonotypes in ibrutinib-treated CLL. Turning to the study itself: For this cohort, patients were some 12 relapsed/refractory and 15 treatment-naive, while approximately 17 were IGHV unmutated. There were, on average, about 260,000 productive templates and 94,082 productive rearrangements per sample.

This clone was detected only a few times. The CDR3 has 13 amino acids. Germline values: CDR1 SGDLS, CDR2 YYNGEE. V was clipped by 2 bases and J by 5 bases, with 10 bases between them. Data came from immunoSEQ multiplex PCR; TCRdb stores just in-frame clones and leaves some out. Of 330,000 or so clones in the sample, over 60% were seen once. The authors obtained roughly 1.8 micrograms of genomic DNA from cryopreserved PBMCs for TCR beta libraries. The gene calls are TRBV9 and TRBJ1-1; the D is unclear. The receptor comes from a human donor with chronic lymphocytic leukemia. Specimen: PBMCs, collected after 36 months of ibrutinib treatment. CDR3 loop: CASSVGDRTEAFF. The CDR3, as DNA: TGTGCCAGCAGCGTTGGGGATAGGACTGAAGCTTTCTTT.